This TCR beta chain was retrieved from a study of early T cells in non-severe SARS-CoV-2 infection. Individual cDNA molecules received unique molecular identifiers during library preparation. TCRdb passed the 5' RACE reads through MiXCR, listing each CDR3 protein once. The sample has more than 85,000 distinct CDR3 sequences, around 13% seen once. J gave up 7 bases and V 3 bases, and 11 bases lay outside the gene matches. Germline lookup yields CDR1 SGHDT and CDR2 YYEEEE. There are 15 residues in the CDR3. This clonotype appeared many times. This clonotype was obtained from an adult who was a healthcare worker with PCR-confirmed SARS-CoV-2 infection or an uninfected control (not recorded which). Sequencing was carried out using whole blood. This rearrangement joins TRBV5-6 to TRBJ2-5, with TRBD1 identical over 8 bases. DNA for the CDR3: TGTGCCAGCAGCTCCCTGGACAGGGAGTTTGGGACCCAGTACTTC. Its protein is CASSSLDREFGTQYF.